These 2 T cell receptor beta chains originate from one sample sequenced in a study of blood T cell repertoires in COVID-19. The assay was immunoSEQ multiplex PCR, and TCRdb's table has in-frame clones only and misses some. The profile shows 300,000 to 350,000 clones, under 90% of them singletons. The sequenced material came from PBMCs or T cells enriched from blood (not recorded which). Receptors originate from a woman aged 30 to 39 who had recovered from COVID-19.

The chain employs TRBV7-2 and TRBJ1-2; D remains ambiguous. There are 16 residues in the CDR3. Trimming pared 5 bases from V and 3 bases from J, leaving 19 bases between. Germline V lookup: CDR1 SGHTA, CDR2 FQGNSA. The CDR3 loop is CASSPRPTETYYGYTF. Here the CDR3 DNA reads TGTGCCAGCAGCCCCCGACCGACGGAGACTTACTATGGCTACACCTTC.

A single count supports this clone. V is TRBV6-2 or TRBV6-3 and J is TRBJ2-7; TRBD2 aligns across 9 bases. The junction had 12 bases not matched to a gene; V was cut back by 6 bases and J by 0 bases. CDR1 and CDR2 (germline): MNHEY, SVGEGT. The CDR3 has 17 amino acids. The CDR3 DNA reads TGTGCCAGCAGCAAGCCCGGGAGCGGGAGGAGCTCCTACGAGCAGTACTTC. Its translation: CASSKPGSGRSSYEQYF.